This T cell receptor beta chain emerged from a study of T cell repertoires in cytomegalovirus infection. Study background: The authors used CMV epitopes that were HLA-C-restricted (recently identified) and HLA-B-restricted (well studied). Based on public TCR beta signatures, there were indications of CMV infection and of a matching HLA type. Overall study findings and caveats: The cumulative frequency of public TCR beta families identified carriers of CMV plus the relevant HLA. Ex vivo responses were dominated by HLA-C-restricted CMV-specific TCR beta clonotypes.

As for this clonotype: Its cognate antigen is unknown.

The CDR3 extends over 17 amino acids. Trimming removed 1 base from V and 3 bases from J; junction bases left unmatched: 7. Per the germline V gene, CDR1 is SGHTA and CDR2 is FQGTGA. TCRdb processed the reads anew with MiXCR; each CDR3 protein has one entry. The sample has approximately 300,000 distinct CDR3 sequences, roughly 25% seen once. The input for sequencing was cultured PBMCs, taken from culture after CMV antigen stimulation. This TCR was recovered from a human donor in good health (CMV status not recorded). Some clones in this sample may be carry-over from other donors' samples. The V and J genes are TRBV7-3 and TRBJ2-1; TRBD2 aligns across 9 bases. CDR3 protein: CASSLNGGRANYNEQFF. CDR3 nucleotide sequence: TGTGCCAGCAGCTTAAACGGCGGGAGGGCCAACTACAATGAGCAGTTCTTC.